One sample yielded the 20 T cell receptor beta chains listed below, sequenced in a study of CD8+ T cells in alopecia areata. RNA extraction and reverse transcription yielded cDNA as sequencing template. Using immunoSEQ multiplex PCR, the repertoire was profiled, and TCRdb retains in-frame clones only, with some absent. The sample includes roughly 110,000 clones, none of them occurring once. The source material was lesional skin. The receptors stem from a C3H/HeJ mouse with alopecia areata. For the strain, the MHC haplotype given is H2-k.

In the case of this clone: Gene names and germline refer to mouse. From the germline J gene comes the end of the CDR3, since the read stops 4 residues before it. V is TRBV13-3 and J is TRBJ1-1; D perhaps matches TRBD1 (6 bases). CDR3 length equals 14 residues. In germline, CDR1 is NNHDY, CDR2 SYVADS. CDR3 bases read: TGTGCCAGCAGTGATGGGGGAGACAGGAGA. It encodes CASSDGGDRR. In full, the CDR3 is CASSDGGDRREVFF.

Concerning this clone: TCRdb gives a protein that differs at residue 9 from what the DNA encodes, so the protein here is translated from the DNA. Any gene name here is a mouse gene name. The read terminates 3 residues before the CDR3 end, so the remaining end is supplied by the germline J gene. The chain uses TRBV1 and TRBJ1-6; unclear D gene. TRBJ1-6 has ORF status, its function being uncertain. There are 12 residues in the CDR3. CDR1 and CDR2 from the germline V gene are NSQYPW and LRSPGD (reference sequence). CDR3 region: CTCSDRVSSLYF. The sequenced CDR3 bases are TGCACCTGCAGTGACAGAGTTTCGTCC.

As regards this clone: The genes and germline here are from mouse. The sequence runs out 4 residues before the end of the CDR3; the remainder is reconstructed from the germline J gene. The chain combines TRBV13-3 with TRBJ2-1, with 12 bases lining up with TRBD2. This CDR3 is built from 16 residues. V lost 5 bases and J lost 6; bases outside the gene matches: 9. Germline CDR1 and CDR2: NNHDY and SYVADS. The DNA read from the CDR3 is TGTGCCAGCAGCGCCGGGACTGGGGGGAAGGTTGCT. Protein sequence: CASSAGTGGKVA. The whole CDR3 region reads CASSAGTGGKVAEQFF.

As regards this clone: Gene names and germline refer to mouse. The DNA ends 4 residues before the CDR3 does, and the rest of the CDR3 is filled in from the germline J gene. V gene TRBV1 combines with J gene TRBJ2-7; 7 bases align to TRBD2. Germline CDR1 is NSQYPW and CDR2 is LRSPGD (reference sequence). The CDR3 is 14 residues long. The sequenced CDR3 bases are TGCACCTGCAGTGCGCCTGAACTGGGGTAT. Its translation is CTCSAPELGY. The whole CDR3 is CTCSAPELGYEQYF. The full variable domain, completed using reference TRBV1 and TRBJ2-7, is VTLLEQNPRWRLVPRGQAVNLRCILKNSQYPWMSWYQQDLQKQLQWLFTLRSPGDKEVKSLPGADYLATRVTDTELRLQVANMSQGRTLYCTCSAPELGYEQYFGPGTRLTVL.

The sample holds a few counts of this clone. Gene names are mouse gene names. The read halts 4 residues ahead of the CDR3 end, with the missing end drawn from the germline J gene. This chain connects TRBV13-3 to TRBJ2-4; 10 bases agree with TRBD2. Germline trimming cut 4 bases from V and 3 bases from J; bases unmatched to any gene: 5. The CDR3 contains 15 residues. Germline CDR1 and CDR2: NNHDY and SYVADS. The CDR3 loop is CASSPTGGNQNTLYF. CDR3 DNA, as far as it was read: TGTGCCAGCAGTCCGACTGGGGGGAACCAAAAC.

This clone was found a few times. The germline and genes are mouse ones. With the read ending 4 residues before the CDR3 end, the germline J gene is used to fill in that end. This chain connects TRBV1 to TRBJ1-4; a possible D gene is TRBD1 (5 bases). With 1 base removed from V and 1 base from J, the gap between germline ends came to 10 bases. Looked up from germline, CDR1 is NSQYPW and CDR2 is LRSPGD (reference sequence). The CDR3 extends over 16 amino acids. Incomplete CDR3 DNA: TGCACCTGCAGTGCAGTCAGGGTTACTTCCAACGAA. Encoded protein: CTCSAVRVTSNE. The CDR3, in full, reads CTCSAVRVTSNERLFF.

Comments on this clone: Gene labels here are mouse ones. The observed sequence ends 4 residues before the CDR3 terminus, with the missing tail filled in from the germline J gene. The chain combines TRBV19 with TRBJ2-4; a weak D match, TRBD2 (7 bases). Deletions cut 0 bases from V and 1 base from J, with 12 bases between. This CDR3 spans 16 amino acids. Germline CDR1 is FNHDT and CDR2 is SITEND (reference sequence). CDR3 residues: CASSIVGGKGQNTLYF. The sequenced part of the CDR3 DNA is TGTGCCAGCAGTATAGTGGGGGGCAAGGGTCAAAAC.

This clone has only a few counts. TCRdb's protein sequence differs at residue 12 from the translated DNA; the protein presented here follows the DNA. Gene names are mouse gene names. The missing CDR3 end, 3 residues past where the read stops, is filled in from the germline J gene. This sequence joins TRBV13-3 and TRBJ1-6; no definite D call. TRBJ1-6 is an ORF, with its function uncertain. The CDR3 is 15 residues long. CDR1 NNHDY and CDR2 SYVADS come from the germline V gene. V lost 2 bases to trimming and J lost 2 bases, with 8 bases between them. The covered CDR3 bases are TGTGCCAGCAGTGACAGGAAAGCCTATAATTCGCCC. Translation gives CASSDRKAYNSP. The whole CDR3 reads CASSDRKAYNSPLYF.

This clone appeared a few times. Germline and genes here are mouse. Read data end 4 residues before the CDR3 end; the end is taken from the germline J gene. V usage is TRBV13-3 and J usage is TRBJ2-3, with 9 bases fitting TRBD2. With 6 bases clipped from V and 1 base from J, the junction kept 9 bases outside the gene matches. CDR1 and CDR2 (germline): NNHDY, SYVADS. This CDR3 spans 16 amino acids. The CDR3: CASTQTGGGGAETLYF. CDR3 DNA (partial): TGTGCCAGCACTCAGACTGGGGGTGGAGGTGCAGAA.

Notes on this clone: Gene and germline names: mouse. The CDR3 is cut off 4 residues early in the read; its end comes from the germline J gene. The V call is TRBV1, the J call TRBJ2-5, with 12 bases matching TRBD2. With 5 bases clipped from V and 3 bases from J, the junction kept 3 bases outside the gene matches. This CDR3 comprises 15 residues. Germline V gene sequence: CDR1 NSQYPW, CDR2 LRSPGD (reference sequence). The DNA read from the CDR3 is TGCACCTGCAGTCGGGACTGGGGGGCTCAAGAC. Protein product: CTCSRDWGAQD. The whole CDR3 sequence is CTCSRDWGAQDTQYF.

As to this clone: Translating the DNA gives a protein that differs from the TCRdb entry at residue 11; the protein shown here is that DNA translation. Mouse gene names and germline throughout. CDR3 DNA (partial): TGTGCCAGCAGGGGGACAGGGAATGGAAATACG. Its protein product is CASRGTGNGNT. The CDR3 in its entirety is CASRGTGNGNTLYF. The V and J genes are TRBV19 and TRBJ1-3, with 9 bases lining up with TRBD1. With the read ending 3 residues before the CDR3 end, the germline J gene is used to fill in that end. Looked up from germline, CDR1 is FNHDT and CDR2 is SITEND (reference sequence). The V and J ends lost 5 bases and 3 bases, in that order; junction bases with no gene match: 3. The CDR3 totals 14 residues.

This clone was seen a handful of times. The TCRdb protein fails to match the DNA translation at residue 11; the protein reported here was translated from the DNA. Genes and germline come from the mouse. The read finishes 3 residues shy of the CDR3 end, and the germline J gene is used to complete it. The V and J genes are TRBV19 and TRBJ1-3; D is perhaps TRBD1 (5 bases). With 2 bases removed from V and 2 bases from J, the gap between germline ends came to 8 bases. CDR1 and CDR2 from the germline V gene are FNHDT and SITEND (reference sequence). CDR3 size: 14 residues. CDR3 sequence reads: CASSMSGPGNTLYF. The sequenced CDR3 bases are TGTGCCAGCAGTATGTCAGGGCCTGGAAATACG.

Note on this clone: A mismatch at residue 12 separates the TCRdb protein from the translated DNA, so the protein presented here was translated from the DNA. The listed genes are named as in mouse. The sequenced fragment ends 3 residues before the CDR3 boundary, so the rest is inferred from the germline J gene. The chain recombines TRBV1 with TRBJ1-6, with TRBD1 as a possible D gene (5 bases). TRBJ1-6 is an open reading frame whose function is uncertain. Trimming removed 3 bases at V and 3 bases at J, with 9 bases between. Germline loops: CDR1 NSQYPW, CDR2 LRSPGD (reference sequence). CDR3 size: 15 residues. This chain's CDR3 is CTCSALDNYNSPLYF. The DNA read from the CDR3 is TGCACCTGCAGTGCTCTGGACAACTATAATTCGCCC.

As regards this clone: Mouse names are used for the genes. The sequence runs out 4 residues before the end of the CDR3; the remainder is reconstructed from the germline J gene. The chain combines TRBV13-3 with TRBJ2-7; 7 bases match TRBD2. CDR1 is NNHDY, CDR2 SYVADS, per germline. The CDR3 runs 14 residues. Incomplete CDR3 DNA: TGTGCCAGCAGTGAAGGAGACTGGGAGTAT. Its translation is CASSEGDWEY. The full CDR3 sequence reads CASSEGDWEYEQYF.

In this sample, this clone turned up a few times. Any gene name here is a mouse gene name. Coverage ceases 4 residues before the CDR3 finishes, and the germline J gene fills in the end. The rearrangement uses TRBV1 and TRBJ1-4; 7 nucleotides align to TRBD1. The CDR3 is 15 amino acids. Germline CDR1 and CDR2: NSQYPW and LRSPGD (reference sequence). The covered CDR3 bases are TGCACCTGCAGTGCAGGTGACAGGGTCGGCGAA. Translation gives CTCSAGDRVGE. The entire CDR3 protein reads CTCSAGDRVGERLFF.

This clone was observed a few times. Each gene name is a mouse one. The CDR3 end is not reached by the read, which stops 4 residues before it; the germline J gene fills it in. The rearrangement links TRBV17 to TRBJ2-1; the match to TRBD1 covers 8 bases. With V trimmed by 4 bases and J by 6 bases, 5 bases remained unmatched. This CDR3 spans 14 amino acids. Germline assignment: CDR1 MNHDT and CDR2 YYDKIL. The DNA read from the CDR3 is TGTGCTAGCAGTAAAGACAGGGGTGGTGCT. Its translation is CASSKDRGGA. The whole CDR3 reads CASSKDRGGAEQFF.

This clone was detected only a few times. Gene names are mouse gene names. The read ends 4 residues before the CDR3 terminus; that terminus is restored from the germline J gene. This chain links TRBV19 with TRBJ2-7, with TRBD1 as a possible D gene (7 bases). Deletions cut 2 bases from V and 3 bases from J, with 12 bases between. This CDR3 is built from 14 residues. Germline V gene data show CDR1 as FNHDT and CDR2 as SITEND (reference sequence). This CDR3 reads CASSMEGALYEQYF. Partial CDR3 DNA: TGTGCCAGCAGTATGGAGGGGGCCCTCTAT.

This clone was counted at least ten times. The gene names given are mouse names. The read terminates 4 residues before the CDR3 end, so the remaining end is supplied by the germline J gene. This sequence joins TRBV1 and TRBJ1-4; 8 nucleotides agree with TRBD1. CDR1 is NSQYPW, CDR2 LRSPGD, per germline (reference sequence). The CDR3 has 16 amino acids. V was pared by 2 bases and J by 2 bases, with 4 bases of the junction left unmatched. The sequenced part of the CDR3 DNA is TGCACCTGCAGTGCAAAGACAGGGGCATCCAACGAA. Amino acids: CTCSAKTGASNE. In full, the CDR3 is CTCSAKTGASNERLFF.

There are a few counts of this clone. Gene labels here are mouse ones. Read coverage stops 4 residues before the CDR3 terminus; the germline J gene supplies the remainder. J is TRBJ1-1 and V is TRBV19, with a weak D call TRBD1 (6 bases). Germline V gives CDR1 FNHDT, CDR2 SITEND (reference sequence). The CDR3 is made up of 12 amino acids. Trimming took off 7 bases at V and 3 bases at J, with 10 bases between the two ends. The sequenced part of the CDR3 DNA is TGTGCCAGCGCCAGGGGAGACACA. Amino acid sequence: CASARGDT. The CDR3 in its entirety is CASARGDTEVFF.

This clone has at least ten counts. These gene names are mouse names. The CDR3 is cut off 4 residues early in the read; its end comes from the germline J gene. Other nucleotide sequences from this sample produce the same CDR3. This sequence joins TRBV1 and TRBJ2-5; TRBD2 matches 10 bases. Germline V gives CDR1 NSQYPW, CDR2 LRSPGD (reference sequence). The CDR3 is 15 amino acids. V trimming: 4 bases; J trimming: 0 bases; junction bases outside the gene matches: 1. The CDR3 region is CTCSGTGGNQDTQYF. CDR3 DNA, as far as it was read: TGCACCTGCAGTGGGACTGGGGGTAACCAAGAC.